This T cell receptor (beta chain) emerged from a study of OX40 agonist ivuxolimab in advanced cancers. This clone qualifies as medium-sized. This CDR3 region has 14 residues. CDR1 MNHEY and CDR2 SMNVEV come from the germline V gene (reference sequence). V dropped 8 bases and J dropped 5; count of bases not matched to a gene: 11. Measured with immunoSEQ multiplex PCR; TCRdb has only the in-frame clones, and not every one. The sample shows 40,000 to 45,000 clones, 80% of them seen only once. This sequence originates from an adult with an advanced solid tumor such as melanoma, head and neck, liver or kidney cancer. The chain combines TRBV27 with TRBJ2-7; TRBD1 matches at 8 bases. Sequenced here: CD4+ or CD8+ T cells sorted from blood, sampled in a trial of the OX40 agonist ivuxolimab. The CDR3 region is CASGHSDRVNEQYF. CDR3 nucleotides: TGTGCCAGCGGCCATTCGGACAGGGTGAACGAGCAGTACTTC.